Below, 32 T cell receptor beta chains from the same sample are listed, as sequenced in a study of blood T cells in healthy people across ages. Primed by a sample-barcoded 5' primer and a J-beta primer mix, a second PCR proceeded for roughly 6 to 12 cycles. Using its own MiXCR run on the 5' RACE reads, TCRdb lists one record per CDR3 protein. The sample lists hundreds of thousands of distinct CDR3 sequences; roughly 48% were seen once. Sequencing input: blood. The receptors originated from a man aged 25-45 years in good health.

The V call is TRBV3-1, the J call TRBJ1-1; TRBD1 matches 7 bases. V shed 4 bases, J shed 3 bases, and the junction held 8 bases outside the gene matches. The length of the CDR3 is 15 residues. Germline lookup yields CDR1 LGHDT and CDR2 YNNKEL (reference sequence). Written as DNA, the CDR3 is TGTGCCAGCAGCCCACACACCGACAGGGACACTGAAGCTTTCTTT. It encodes CASSPHTDRDTEAFF.

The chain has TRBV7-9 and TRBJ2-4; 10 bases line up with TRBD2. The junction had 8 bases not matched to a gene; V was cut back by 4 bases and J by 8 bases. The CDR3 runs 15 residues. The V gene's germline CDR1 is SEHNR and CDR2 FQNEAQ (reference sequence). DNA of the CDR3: TGTGCCAGCAGCTGGGGTAGCGGGGGGAATGACATTCAGTACTTC. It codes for CASSWGSGGNDIQYF.

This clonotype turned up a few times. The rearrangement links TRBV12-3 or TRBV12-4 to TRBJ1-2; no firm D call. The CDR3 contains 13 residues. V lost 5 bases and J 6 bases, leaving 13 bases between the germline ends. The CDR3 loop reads CASSVWAENGYTF. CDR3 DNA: TGTGCCAGCAGTGTATGGGCAGAGAATGGCTACACCTTC.

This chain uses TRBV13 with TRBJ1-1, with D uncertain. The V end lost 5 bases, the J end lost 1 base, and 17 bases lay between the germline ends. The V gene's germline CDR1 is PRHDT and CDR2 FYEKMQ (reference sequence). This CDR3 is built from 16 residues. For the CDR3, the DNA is TGTGCCAGCAGCCGCGATCTTTGGACCGGGAACACTGAAGCTTTCTTT. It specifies CASSRDLWTGNTEAFF.

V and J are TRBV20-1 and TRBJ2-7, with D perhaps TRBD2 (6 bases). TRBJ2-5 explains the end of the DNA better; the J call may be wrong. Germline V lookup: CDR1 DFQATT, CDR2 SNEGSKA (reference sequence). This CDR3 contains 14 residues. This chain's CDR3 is CSASSGDLKETQYF. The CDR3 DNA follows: TGCAGTGCTAGTTCGGGGGACCTAAAAGAGACCCAGTACTTC.

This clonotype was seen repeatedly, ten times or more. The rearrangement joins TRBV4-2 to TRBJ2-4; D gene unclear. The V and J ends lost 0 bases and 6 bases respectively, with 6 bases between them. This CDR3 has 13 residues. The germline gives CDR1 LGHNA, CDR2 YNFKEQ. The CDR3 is CASSQEAVNIQYF. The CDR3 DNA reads TGTGCCAGCAGCCAAGAAGCCGTAAACATTCAGTACTTC.

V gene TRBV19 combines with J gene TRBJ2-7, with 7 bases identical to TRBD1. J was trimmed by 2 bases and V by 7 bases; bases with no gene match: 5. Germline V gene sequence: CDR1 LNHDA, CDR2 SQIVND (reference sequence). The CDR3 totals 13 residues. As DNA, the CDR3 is TGTGCCAGTATAAGGGACAGTACCTACGAGCAGTACTTC. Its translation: CASIRDSTYEQYF.

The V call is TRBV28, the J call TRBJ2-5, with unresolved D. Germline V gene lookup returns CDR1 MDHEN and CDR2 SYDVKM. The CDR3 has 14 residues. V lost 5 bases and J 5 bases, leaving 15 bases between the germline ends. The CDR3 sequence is CASSVVKHGETQYF. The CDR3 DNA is TGTGCCAGCAGTGTCGTGAAACACGGGGAGACCCAGTACTTC.

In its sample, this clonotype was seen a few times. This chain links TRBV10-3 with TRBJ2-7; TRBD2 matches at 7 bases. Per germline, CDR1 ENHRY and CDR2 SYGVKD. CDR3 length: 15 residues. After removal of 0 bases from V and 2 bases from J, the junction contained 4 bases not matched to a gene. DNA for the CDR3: TGTGCCATCAGTGAGTCCAGCGGGACCACCTACGAGCAGTACTTC. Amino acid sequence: CAISESSGTTYEQYF.

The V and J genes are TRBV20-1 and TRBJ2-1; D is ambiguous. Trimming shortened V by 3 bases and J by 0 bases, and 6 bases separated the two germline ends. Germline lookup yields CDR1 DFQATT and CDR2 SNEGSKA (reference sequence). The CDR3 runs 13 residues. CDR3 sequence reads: CSASGPSYNEQFF. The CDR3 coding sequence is TGCAGTGCTAGTGGCCCCTCCTACAATGAGCAGTTCTTC.

CDR3 DNA sequence: TGCGCCAGCAGCCAGGGGACAGGGGGATTCATGGGTGAAAAACTGTTTTTT. Protein product: CASSQGTGGFMGEKLFF. The chain has TRBV4-1 and TRBJ1-4, with 11 bases fitting TRBD1. The V gene's germline CDR1 is MGHRA and CDR2 YSYEKL. This CDR3 spans 17 amino acids. Trimming took 3 bases from V and 7 from J; bases not matched to a gene: 10.

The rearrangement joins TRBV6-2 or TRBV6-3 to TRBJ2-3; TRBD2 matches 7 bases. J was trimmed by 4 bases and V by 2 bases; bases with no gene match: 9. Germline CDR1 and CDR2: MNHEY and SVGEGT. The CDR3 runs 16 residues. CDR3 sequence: CASSYPGLRGSDTQYF. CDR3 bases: TGTGCCAGCAGTTACCCCGGACTGCGGGGGTCAGATACGCAGTATTTT.

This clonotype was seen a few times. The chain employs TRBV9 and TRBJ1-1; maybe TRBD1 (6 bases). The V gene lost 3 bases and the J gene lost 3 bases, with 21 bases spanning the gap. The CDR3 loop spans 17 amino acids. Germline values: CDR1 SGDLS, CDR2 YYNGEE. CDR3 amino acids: CASSGPSQGGMDTEAFF. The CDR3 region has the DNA TGTGCCAGCAGCGGACCCTCACAGGGAGGTATGGACACTGAAGCTTTCTTT.

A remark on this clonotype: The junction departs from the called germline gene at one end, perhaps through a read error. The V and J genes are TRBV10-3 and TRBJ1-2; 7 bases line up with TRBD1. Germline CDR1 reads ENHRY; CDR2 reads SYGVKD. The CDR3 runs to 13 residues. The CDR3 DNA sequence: TGTGCCATCACTTTAGACAGGGCGGATGGCTGCACCTTC. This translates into CAITLDRADGCTF.

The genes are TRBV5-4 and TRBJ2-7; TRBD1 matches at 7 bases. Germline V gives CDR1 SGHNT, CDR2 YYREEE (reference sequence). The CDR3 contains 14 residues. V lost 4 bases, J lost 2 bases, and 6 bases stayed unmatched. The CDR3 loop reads CASSPDRVAYEQYF. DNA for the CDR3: TGTGCCAGCAGCCCCGACAGGGTAGCCTACGAGCAGTACTTC.

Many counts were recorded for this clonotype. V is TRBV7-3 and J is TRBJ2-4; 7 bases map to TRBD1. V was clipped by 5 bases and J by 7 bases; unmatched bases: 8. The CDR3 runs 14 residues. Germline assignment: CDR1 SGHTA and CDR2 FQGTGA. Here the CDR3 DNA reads TGTGCCAGCAGCCCGACAGGGAATGACAACATTCAGTACTTC. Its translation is CASSPTGNDNIQYF.

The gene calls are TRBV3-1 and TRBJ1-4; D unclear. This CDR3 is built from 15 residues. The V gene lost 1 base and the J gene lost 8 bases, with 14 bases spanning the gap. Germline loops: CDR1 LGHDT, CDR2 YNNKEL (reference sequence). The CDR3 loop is CASSQVRQPKEKLFF. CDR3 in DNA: TGTGCCAGCAGCCAAGTGCGGCAGCCGAAGGAAAAACTGTTTTTT.

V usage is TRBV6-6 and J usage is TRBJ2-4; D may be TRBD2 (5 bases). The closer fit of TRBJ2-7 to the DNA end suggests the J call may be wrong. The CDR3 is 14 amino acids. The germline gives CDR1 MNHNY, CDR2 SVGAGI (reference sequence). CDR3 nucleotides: TGTGCCAGCAGTTACTATAACGGGGTCTACGAGCAGTACTTC. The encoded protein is CASSYYNGVYEQYF.

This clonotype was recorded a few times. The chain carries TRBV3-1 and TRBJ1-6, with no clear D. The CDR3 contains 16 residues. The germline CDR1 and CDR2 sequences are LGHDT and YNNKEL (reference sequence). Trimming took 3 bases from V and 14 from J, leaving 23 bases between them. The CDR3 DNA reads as TGTGCCAGCAGCCACAAGTCGGGTACCGTGGGCAGAACCCTCCACTTT. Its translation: CASSHKSGTVGRTLHF.

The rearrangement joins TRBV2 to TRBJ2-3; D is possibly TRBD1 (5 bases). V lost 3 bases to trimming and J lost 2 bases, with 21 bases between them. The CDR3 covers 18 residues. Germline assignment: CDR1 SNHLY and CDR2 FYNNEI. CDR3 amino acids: CASSEITLRGGPTDTQYF. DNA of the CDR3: TGTGCCAGCAGTGAGATTACCCTTAGGGGTGGCCCCACAGATACGCAGTATTTT.

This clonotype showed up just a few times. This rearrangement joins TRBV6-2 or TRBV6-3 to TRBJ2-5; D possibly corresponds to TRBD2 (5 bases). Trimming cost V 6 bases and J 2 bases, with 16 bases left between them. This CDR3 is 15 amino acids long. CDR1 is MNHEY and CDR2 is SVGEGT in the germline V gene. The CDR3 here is CASRGRWAGQETQYF. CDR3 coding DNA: TGTGCCAGCAGGGGGAGATGGGCAGGTCAAGAGACCCAGTACTTC.

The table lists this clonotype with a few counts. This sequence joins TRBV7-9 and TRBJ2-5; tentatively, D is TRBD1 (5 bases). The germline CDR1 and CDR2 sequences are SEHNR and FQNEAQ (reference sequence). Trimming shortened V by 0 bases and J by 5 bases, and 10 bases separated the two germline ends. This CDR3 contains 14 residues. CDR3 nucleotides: TGTGCCAGCAGCTTAGCACCCGGACACGAGACCCAGTACTTC. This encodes CASSLAPGHETQYF.

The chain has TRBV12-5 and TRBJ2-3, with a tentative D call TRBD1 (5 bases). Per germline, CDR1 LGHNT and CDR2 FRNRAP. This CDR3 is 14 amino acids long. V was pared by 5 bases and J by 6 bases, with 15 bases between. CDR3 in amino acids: CASGLGTPGDTQYF. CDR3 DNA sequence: TGTGCTAGTGGTCTCGGTACACCAGGGGATACGCAGTATTTT.

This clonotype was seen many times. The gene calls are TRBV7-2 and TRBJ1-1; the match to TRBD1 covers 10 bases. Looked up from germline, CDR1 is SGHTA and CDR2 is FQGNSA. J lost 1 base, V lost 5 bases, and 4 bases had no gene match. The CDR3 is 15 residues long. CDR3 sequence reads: CASSKTGGGNTEAFF. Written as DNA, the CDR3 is TGTGCCAGCAGCAAGACAGGGGGCGGGAACACTGAAGCTTTCTTT.

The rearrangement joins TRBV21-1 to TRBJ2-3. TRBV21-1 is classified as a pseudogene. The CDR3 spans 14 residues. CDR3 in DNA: TGTGCCAGCAGCAAAGCGCCCCAGCCAGATACGCAGTATTTT. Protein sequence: CASSKAPQPDTQYF.

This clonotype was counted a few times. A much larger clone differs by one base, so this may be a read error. CDR3 in DNA: TGTGCCGGGGGCGCAGGGTTCACTGAAGCTTTCTTT. It codes for CAGGAGFTEAFF. V usage is TRBV30 and J usage is TRBJ1-1, with TRBD1 as a possible D gene (6 bases). Trimming removed 8 bases at V and 4 bases at J, with 14 bases between. The CDR3 contains 12 residues. CDR1 GTSNPN and CDR2 SVGIG come from the germline V gene (reference sequence).

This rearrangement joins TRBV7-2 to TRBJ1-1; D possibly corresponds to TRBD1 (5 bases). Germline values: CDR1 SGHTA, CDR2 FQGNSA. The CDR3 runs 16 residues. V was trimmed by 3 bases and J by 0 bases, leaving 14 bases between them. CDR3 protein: CASSFRTGAMNTEAFF. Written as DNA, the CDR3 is TGTGCCAGCAGCTTTAGAACCGGGGCCATGAACACTGAAGCTTTCTTT.

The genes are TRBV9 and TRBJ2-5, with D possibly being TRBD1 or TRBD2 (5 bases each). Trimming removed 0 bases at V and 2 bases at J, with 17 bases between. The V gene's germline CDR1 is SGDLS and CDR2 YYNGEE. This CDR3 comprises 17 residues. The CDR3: CASSVAAGTKGQETQYF. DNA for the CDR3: TGTGCCAGCAGCGTAGCGGCAGGGACGAAAGGACAAGAGACCCAGTACTTC.

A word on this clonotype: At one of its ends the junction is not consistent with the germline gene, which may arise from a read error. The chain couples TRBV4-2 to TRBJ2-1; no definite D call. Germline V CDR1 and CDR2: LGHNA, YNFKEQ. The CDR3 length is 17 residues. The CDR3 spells CASSQEFVGTSCNEQFF. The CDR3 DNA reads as TGTGCCAGCAGCCAAGAATTTGTGGGCACCTCCTGCAATGAGCAGTTCTTC.

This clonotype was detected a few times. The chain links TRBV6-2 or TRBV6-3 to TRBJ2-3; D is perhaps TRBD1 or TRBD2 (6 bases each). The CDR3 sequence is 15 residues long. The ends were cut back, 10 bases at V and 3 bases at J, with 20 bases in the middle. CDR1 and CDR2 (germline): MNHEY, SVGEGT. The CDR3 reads CATNPGGGLTDTQYF. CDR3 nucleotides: TGTGCCACCAATCCTGGAGGGGGTTTAACAGATACGCAGTATTTT.

The CDR3 nucleotides are TGTGCCAGCAGTCTGGAGAATGGCTACACCTTC. Translated, it gives CASSLENGYTF. The chain couples TRBV6-2 or TRBV6-3 to TRBJ1-2; D is unclear. Germline CDR1 MNHEY, CDR2 SVGEGT. Trimming took 5 bases from V and 6 from J, leaving 7 bases between them. The CDR3 is made up of 11 amino acids.

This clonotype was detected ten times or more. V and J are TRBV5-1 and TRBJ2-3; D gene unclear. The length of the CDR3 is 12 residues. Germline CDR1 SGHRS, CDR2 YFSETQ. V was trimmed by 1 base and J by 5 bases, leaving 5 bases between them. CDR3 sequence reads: CASSLYGDTQYF. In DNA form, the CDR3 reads TGCGCCAGCAGCTTGTATGGAGATACGCAGTATTTT.